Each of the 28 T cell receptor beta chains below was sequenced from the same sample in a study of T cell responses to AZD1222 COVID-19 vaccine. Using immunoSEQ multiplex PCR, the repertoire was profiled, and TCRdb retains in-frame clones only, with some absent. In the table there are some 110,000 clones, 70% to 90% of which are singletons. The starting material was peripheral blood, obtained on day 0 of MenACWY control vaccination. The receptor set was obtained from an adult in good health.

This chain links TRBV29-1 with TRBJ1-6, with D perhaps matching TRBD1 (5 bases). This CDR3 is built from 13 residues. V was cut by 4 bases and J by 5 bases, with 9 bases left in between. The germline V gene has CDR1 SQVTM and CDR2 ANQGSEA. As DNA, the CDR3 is TGCAGCGTTGTCGACAGAGATAATTCACCCCTCCACTTT. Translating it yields CSVVDRDNSPLHF.

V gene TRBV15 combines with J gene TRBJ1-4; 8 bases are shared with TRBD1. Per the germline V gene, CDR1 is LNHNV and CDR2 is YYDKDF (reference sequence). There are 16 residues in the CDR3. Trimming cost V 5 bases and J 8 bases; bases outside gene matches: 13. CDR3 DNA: TGTGCCACCAGCGTCGGGACAGGCGGGCTCGGGGAAAAACTGTTTTTT. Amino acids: CATSVGTGGLGEKLFF.

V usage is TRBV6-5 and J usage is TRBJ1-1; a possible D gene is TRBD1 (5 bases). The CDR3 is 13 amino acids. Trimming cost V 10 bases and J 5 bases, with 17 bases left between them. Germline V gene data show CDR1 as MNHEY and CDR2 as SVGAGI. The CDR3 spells CATLSGLRTEAFF. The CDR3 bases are TGTGCCACCCTGTCGGGGCTGAGGACTGAAGCTTTCTTT.

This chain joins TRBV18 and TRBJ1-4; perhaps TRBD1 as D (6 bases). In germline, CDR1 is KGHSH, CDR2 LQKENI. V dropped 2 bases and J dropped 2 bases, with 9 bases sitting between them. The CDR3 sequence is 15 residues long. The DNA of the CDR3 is TGTGCCAGCTCACCAAGGACAGAGACTAATGAAAAACTGTTTTTT. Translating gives CASSPRTETNEKLFF.

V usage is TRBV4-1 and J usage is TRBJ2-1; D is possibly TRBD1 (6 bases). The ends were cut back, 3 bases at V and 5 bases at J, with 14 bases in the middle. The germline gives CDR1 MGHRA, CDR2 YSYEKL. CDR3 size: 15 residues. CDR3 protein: CASSQVDSPHNEQFF. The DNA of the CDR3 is TGCGCCAGCAGCCAGGTGGACAGCCCCCACAATGAGCAGTTCTTC.

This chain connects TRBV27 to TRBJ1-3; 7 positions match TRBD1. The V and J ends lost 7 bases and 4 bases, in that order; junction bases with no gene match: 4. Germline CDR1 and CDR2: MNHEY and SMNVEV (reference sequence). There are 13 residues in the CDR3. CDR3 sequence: CASTRTGGNTIYF. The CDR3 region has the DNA TGTGCCAGCACCAGGACAGGCGGAAACACCATATATTTT.

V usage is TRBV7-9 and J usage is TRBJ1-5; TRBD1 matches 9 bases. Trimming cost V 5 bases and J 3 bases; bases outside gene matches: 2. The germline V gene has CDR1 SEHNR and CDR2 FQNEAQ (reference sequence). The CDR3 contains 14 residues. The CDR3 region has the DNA TGTGCCAGCAGCCGGACAGGGGTCAATCAGCCCCAGCATTTT. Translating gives CASSRTGVNQPQHF.

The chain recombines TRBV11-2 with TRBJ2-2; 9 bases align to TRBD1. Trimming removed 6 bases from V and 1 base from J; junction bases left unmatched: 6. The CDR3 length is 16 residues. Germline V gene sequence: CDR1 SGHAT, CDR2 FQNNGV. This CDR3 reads CASSRGGQGNTGELFF. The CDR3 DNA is TGTGCCAGCAGTCGAGGGGGACAGGGGAACACCGGGGAGCTGTTTTTT.

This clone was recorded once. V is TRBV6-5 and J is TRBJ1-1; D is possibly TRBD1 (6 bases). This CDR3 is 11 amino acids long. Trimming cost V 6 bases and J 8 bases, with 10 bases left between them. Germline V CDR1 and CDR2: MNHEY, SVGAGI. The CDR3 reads CASRDGQEAFF. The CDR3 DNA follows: TGTGCCAGCAGGGACGGACAGGAAGCTTTCTTT.

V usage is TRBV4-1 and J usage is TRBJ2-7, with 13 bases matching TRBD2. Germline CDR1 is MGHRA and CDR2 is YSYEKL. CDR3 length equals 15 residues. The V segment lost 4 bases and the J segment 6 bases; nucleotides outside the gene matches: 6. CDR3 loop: CASSRELAGGLEQYF. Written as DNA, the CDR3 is TGCGCCAGCAGCCGAGAACTAGCGGGGGGGCTCGAGCAGTACTTC.

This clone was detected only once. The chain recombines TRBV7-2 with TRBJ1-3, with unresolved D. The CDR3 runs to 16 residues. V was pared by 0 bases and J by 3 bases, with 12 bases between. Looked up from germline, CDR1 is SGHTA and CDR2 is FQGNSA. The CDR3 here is CASSLAIAGFGNTIYF. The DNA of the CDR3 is TGTGCCAGCAGCTTAGCGATTGCAGGATTTGGAAACACCATATATTTT.

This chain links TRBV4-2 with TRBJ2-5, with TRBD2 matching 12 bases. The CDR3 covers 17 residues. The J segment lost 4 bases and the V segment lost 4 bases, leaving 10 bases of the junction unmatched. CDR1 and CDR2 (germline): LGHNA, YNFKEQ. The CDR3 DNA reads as TGTGCCAGCAGCCCGCAGACTAGCGGGGGAAGAGGAGAGACCCAGTACTTC. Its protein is CASSPQTSGGRGETQYF.

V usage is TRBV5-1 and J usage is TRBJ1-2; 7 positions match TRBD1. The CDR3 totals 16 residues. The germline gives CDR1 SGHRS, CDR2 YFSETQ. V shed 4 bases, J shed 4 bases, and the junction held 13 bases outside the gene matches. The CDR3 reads CASSLVHQGVSYGYTF. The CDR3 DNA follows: TGCGCCAGCAGCCTCGTCCATCAGGGGGTGAGCTATGGCTACACCTTC.

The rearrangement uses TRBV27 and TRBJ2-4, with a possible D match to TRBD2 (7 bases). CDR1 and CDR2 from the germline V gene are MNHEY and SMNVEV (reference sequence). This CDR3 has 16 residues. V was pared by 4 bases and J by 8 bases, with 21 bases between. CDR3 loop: CASSSRGAGPTDIQYF. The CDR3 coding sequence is TGTGCCAGCAGTTCTCGGGGGGCGGGTCCCACCGACATTCAGTACTTC.

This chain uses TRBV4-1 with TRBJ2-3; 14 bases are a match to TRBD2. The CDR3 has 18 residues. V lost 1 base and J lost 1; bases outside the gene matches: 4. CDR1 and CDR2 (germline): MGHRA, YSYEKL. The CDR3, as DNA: TGCGCCAGCAGCCAAGTTCCGGGACTAGCGGGGGGCACAGATACGCAGTATTTT. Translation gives CASSQVPGLAGGTDTQYF.

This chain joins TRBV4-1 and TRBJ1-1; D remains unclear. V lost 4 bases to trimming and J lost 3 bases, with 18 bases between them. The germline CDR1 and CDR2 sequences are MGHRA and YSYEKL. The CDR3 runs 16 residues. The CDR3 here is CASSPRREAGDTEAFF. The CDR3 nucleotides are TGCGCCAGCAGCCCCCGGCGGGAAGCCGGGGACACTGAAGCTTTCTTT.

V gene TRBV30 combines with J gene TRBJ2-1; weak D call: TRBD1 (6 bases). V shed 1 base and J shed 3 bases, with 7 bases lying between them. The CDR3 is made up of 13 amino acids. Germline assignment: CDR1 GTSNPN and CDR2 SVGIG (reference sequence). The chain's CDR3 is CAWSGGLYNEQFF. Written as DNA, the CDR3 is TGTGCCTGGAGTGGGGGGCTCTACAATGAGCAGTTCTTC.

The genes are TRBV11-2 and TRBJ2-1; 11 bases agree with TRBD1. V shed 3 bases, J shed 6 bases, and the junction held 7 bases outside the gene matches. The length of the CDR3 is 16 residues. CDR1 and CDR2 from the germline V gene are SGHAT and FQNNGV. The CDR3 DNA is TGTGCCAGCAGCTTTAGGACAGGGGGCAGTTTCAATGAGCAGTTCTTC. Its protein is CASSFRTGGSFNEQFF.

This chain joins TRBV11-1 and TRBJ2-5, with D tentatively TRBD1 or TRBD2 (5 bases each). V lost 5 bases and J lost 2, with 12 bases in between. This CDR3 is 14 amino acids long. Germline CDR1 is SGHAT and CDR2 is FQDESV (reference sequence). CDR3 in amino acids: CASSGRTGQETQYF. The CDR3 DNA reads TGTGCCAGCAGCGGGAGAACAGGTCAAGAGACCCAGTACTTC.

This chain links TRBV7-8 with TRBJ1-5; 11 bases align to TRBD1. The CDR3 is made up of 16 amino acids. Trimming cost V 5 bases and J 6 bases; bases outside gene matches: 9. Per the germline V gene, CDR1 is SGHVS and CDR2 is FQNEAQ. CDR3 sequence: CASSRTGTGGFQPQHF. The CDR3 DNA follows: TGTGCCAGCAGCCGAACCGGGACAGGGGGGTTTCAGCCCCAGCATTTT.

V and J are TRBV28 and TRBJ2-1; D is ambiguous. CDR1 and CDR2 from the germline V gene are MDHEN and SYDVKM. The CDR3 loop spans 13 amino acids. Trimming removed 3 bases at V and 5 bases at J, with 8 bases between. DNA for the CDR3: TGTGCCAGCAGTTTCGGAGTCCACAATGAGCAGTTCTTC. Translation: CASSFGVHNEQFF.

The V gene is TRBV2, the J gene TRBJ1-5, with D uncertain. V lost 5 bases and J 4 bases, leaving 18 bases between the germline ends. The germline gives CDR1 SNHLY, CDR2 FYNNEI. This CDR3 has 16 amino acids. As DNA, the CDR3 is TGTGCCAGCAGTTGGGAAGAGGCAGGTGGAAATCAGCCCCAGCATTTT. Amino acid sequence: CASSWEEAGGNQPQHF.

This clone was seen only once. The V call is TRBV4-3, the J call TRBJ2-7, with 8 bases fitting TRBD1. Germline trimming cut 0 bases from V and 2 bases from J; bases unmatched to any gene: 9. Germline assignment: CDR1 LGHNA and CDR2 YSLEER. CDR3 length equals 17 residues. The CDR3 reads CASSQDTGGGLAYEQYF. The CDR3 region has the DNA TGCGCCAGCAGCCAAGACACAGGGGGTGGCTTAGCCTACGAGCAGTACTTC.

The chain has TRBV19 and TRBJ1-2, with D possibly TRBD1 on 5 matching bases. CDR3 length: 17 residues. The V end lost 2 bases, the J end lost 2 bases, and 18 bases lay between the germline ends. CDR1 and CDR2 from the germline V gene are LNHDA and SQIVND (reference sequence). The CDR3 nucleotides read TGTGCCAGTAGTATAAAAAGACGGAATGCAGGGAACTATGGCTACACCTTC. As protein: CASSIKRRNAGNYGYTF.

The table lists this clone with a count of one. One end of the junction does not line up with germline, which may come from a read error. CDR3 sequence: CASSDYKGQTPF. DNA for the CDR3: TGTGCCAGCAGTGATTATAAGGGCCAGACCCCCTTC. V usage is TRBV6-1 and J usage is TRBJ1-2; no definite D call. The CDR3 is 12 residues long. Germline values: CDR1 MNHNS, CDR2 SASEGT.

CDR3 in amino acids: CASSGVGPRGEQYF. The CDR3 DNA follows: TGTGCCAGCAGTGGGGTCGGGCCCAGGGGCGAGCAGTACTTC. The chain employs TRBV25-1 and TRBJ2-7; D perhaps matches TRBD1 (6 bases). The CDR3 runs to 14 residues. Germline V gene sequence: CDR1 MGHDK, CDR2 SYGVNS. Trimming left V 4 bases short and J 6 bases short, with 16 bases between.

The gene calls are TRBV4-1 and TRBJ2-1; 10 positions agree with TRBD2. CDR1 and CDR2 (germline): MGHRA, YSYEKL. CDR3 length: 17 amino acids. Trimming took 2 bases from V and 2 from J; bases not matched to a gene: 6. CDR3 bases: TGCGCCAGCAGCCAATCACTAGCGGGAATCCCCTACAATGAGCAGTTCTTC. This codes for CASSQSLAGIPYNEQFF.

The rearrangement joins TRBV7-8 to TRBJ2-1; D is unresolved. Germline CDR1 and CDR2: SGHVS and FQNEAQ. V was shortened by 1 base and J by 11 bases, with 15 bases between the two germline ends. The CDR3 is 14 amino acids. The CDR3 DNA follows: TGTGCCAGCAGCTTAGTGAGATTGAGGAATAAGCAGTTCTTC. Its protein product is CASSLVRLRNKQFF.